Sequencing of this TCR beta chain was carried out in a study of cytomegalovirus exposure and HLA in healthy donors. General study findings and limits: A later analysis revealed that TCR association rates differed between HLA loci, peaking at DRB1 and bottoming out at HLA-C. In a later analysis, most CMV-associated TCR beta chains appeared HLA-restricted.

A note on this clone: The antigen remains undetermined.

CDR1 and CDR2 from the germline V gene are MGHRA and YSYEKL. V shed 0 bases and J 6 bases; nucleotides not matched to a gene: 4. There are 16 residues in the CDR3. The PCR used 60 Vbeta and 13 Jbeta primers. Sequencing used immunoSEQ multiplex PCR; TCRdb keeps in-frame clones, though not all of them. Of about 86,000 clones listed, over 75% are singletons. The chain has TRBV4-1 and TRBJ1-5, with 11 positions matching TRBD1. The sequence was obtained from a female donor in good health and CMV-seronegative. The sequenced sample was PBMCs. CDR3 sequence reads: CASSQEGQGVSQPQHF. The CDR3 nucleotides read TGCGCCAGCAGCCAAGAGGGACAGGGGGTTTCTCAGCCCCAGCATTTT.